These T cell receptor beta chains were read from a single sample in a study of T cells after yellow fever vaccination. In TCRdb, the 5' RACE reads were re-called with MiXCR into one record per CDR3 protein. The repertoire holds around 88,000 distinct CDR3 sequences, with roughly 15% as singletons. The starting material was CD8+ T cells not binding an NS4B(214-222) dextramer, sorted from PBMCs, obtained 20 to 25 days after the first yellow fever vaccination. The receptors were gathered from a man aged 18 to 30 who received the YFV17D yellow fever vaccine. The conserved cysteine and the conserved F or W are not part of the CDR3 here. A row's size may be missing; if present it is once, few, many or a size class.

V: TRBV14; size: few; J: TRBJ2-1; CDR3: ASSPWTADEQF
V: TRBV10-3; size: -; J: TRBJ2-5; CDR3: AIAELGGETQY
V: TRBV7-3; size: -; J: TRBJ2-2; CDR3: ASSVTGTGGAHLNTGELF
V: TRBV11-2; size: few; J: TRBJ2-2; CDR3: ASTIGGVGELF
V: TRBV5-1; size: many; J: TRBJ1-1; CDR3: ASSPRGNTEAF
V: TRBV6-4; size: many; J: TRBJ2-1; CDR3: ASSDSDRNEQF
V: TRBV7-9; size: -; J: TRBJ2-2; CDR3: ASSSRTGNTGELF
V: TRBV4-3; size: -; J: TRBJ2-1; CDR3: ASSQGTSGGANEQF
V: TRBV20-1; size: few; J: TRBJ2-3; CDR3: SARSISETDTQY
V: TRBV5-1; size: -; J: TRBJ2-3; CDR3: ASSLEDRTDTQY
V: TRBV4-1; size: few; J: TRBJ2-5; CDR3: ASSQRLAAFQETQY
V: TRBV6-5; size: few; J: TRBJ2-1; CDR3: ASSYGRGSEQF
V: TRBV4-3; size: many; J: TRBJ2-1; CDR3: ASSQTQGWNEQF
V: TRBV14; size: -; J: TRBJ2-7; CDR3: ASRPTGLGVEQY
V: TRBV7-6; size: -; J: TRBJ2-7; CDR3: ASSLVMGQLSSYEQY
V: TRBV7-9; size: -; J: TRBJ2-1; CDR3: ASSPPGVNEQF
V: TRBV4-1; size: few; J: TRBJ1-6; CDR3: ASSQDGGSPLH
V: TRBV9; size: -; J: TRBJ1-1; CDR3: ASSTRDRLNTEAF
V: TRBV18; size: -; J: TRBJ1-3; CDR3: ASTYAGSSGNTIY
V: TRBV6-5; size: -; J: TRBJ1-1; CDR3: ASSYPGQSMNTEAF
V: TRBV4-1; size: -; J: TRBJ2-2; CDR3: ASSLEPATGELF
V: TRBV6-5; size: few; J: TRBJ2-5; CDR3: ASSYSGFGETQY
V: TRBV6-4; size: many; J: TRBJ2-3; CDR3: ASSVLAGGGDTQY
V: TRBV28; size: few; J: TRBJ1-5; CDR3: ASSRGAQPQH
V: TRBV10-3; size: -; J: TRBJ2-3; CDR3: ATGGQSVRTDTQY
V: TRBV5-4; size: -; J: TRBJ1-1; CDR3: ASSRTGNTEAF
V: TRBV7-8; size: -; J: TRBJ2-5; CDR3: ASREEGPETQY
V: TRBV7-8; size: many; J: TRBJ2-6; CDR3: ASSSETDLGRGANVLT
V: TRBV7-9; size: -; J: TRBJ2-5; CDR3: ASRWDGGGETQY
V: TRBV5-1; size: few; J: TRBJ2-4; CDR3: ASSLGGEGNIQY
V: TRBV5-4; size: -; J: TRBJ1-2; CDR3: AISPGLFYGYT